This TCR beta chain was recovered during a study of response to subunit inactivated influenza vaccine. With 3 bases clipped from V and 10 bases from J, the junction kept 8 bases outside the gene matches. The CDR3 covers 15 residues. Per the germline V gene, CDR1 is SGHTA and CDR2 is FQGNSA. On this clonotype: Its antigen is currently unknown.

Whole-study results and caveats: Authors suggested seasonal influenza vaccinations each recruit few new T cells.

TCRdb re-analysed the RT-PCR reads in MiXCR, keeping a single row per CDR3 protein. The top ten clones hold roughly 14% of a sample with approximately 500,000 distinct CDR3 sequences, around 13% of them seen once. This clonotype was obtained from a man aged 50 to 59 who received an inactivated influenza vaccine. The source was PBMCs from blood, collected 35 to 45 days after vaccination. J is TRBJ2-1 and V is TRBV7-2; TRBD2 agrees at 11 bases. CDR3 sequence: CASSLISGGAGEQFF. The DNA of the CDR3 is TGTGCCAGCAGCTTGATTAGCGGGGGGGCGGGGGAGCAGTTCTTC.